The clone carrying this T cell receptor beta chain was seen a few times. What it recognizes is unknown. TCRdb reanalysed the 5' RACE reads using MiXCR and keeps one entry per CDR3 protein. Of roughly 570,000 distinct CDR3 sequences in the sample, 7.5% to 10% were seen once. These data belong to a study of identical twins. Overall study results and limits: Fewer insertions were carried by abundant cord blood beta clonotypes, but none was seen in memory repertoires.

The ends lost 4 bases at V and 5 bases at J; junction bases unmatched: 7. CDR1 and CDR2 from the germline V gene are SGHAT and FQNNGV. The CDR3 totals 16 residues. Separately, the same data were catalogued under a study of yellow fever vaccine responses in identical twins.

The J gene is TRBJ2-1, the V gene TRBV11-2, with 11 bases fitting TRBD2. Specimen: PBMCs. This sequence originates from a woman aged 18-29 years in good health. As DNA, the CDR3 is TGTGCCAGCAGCTCACACGGACTAGCGGGTAACAATGAGCAGTTCTTC. This gives the protein CASSSHGLAGNNEQFF. Together with reference TRBV11-2 and TRBJ2-1, the CDR3 gives the full variable domain: EAGVAQSPRYKIIEKRQSVAFWCNPISGHATLYWYQQILGQGPKLLIQFQNNGVVDDSQLPKDRFSAERLKGVDSTLKIQPAKLEDSAVYLCASSSHGLAGNNEQFFGPGTRLTVL.